This entry features one T cell receptor (beta chain) sequence. Its antigen remains unknown. The CDR3 length is 12 residues. The germline V and J ends were trimmed by 8 bases and 5 bases, with 12 bases remaining between them. CD8 T cells were positively selected from what remained after CD4 positive selection. The data are from a study of naive and memory T cell subsets. Broader study findings: Possibly reflecting memory cells re-expressing CD45RA, a few larger clonotypes occurred in naive repertoires, especially CD8. In CD4 and CD8 cells, diversity dropped from naive through EMRA.

Both TRBC1 and TRBC2 were covered by a beta constant-region primer of two equimolar oligonucleotides. Four rounds of PCR amplified the ligated cDNA using nested alpha and beta constant-region primers plus SP2. An oligonucleotide with the SP2 primer and a 12-nucleotide UMI was ligated to the cDNA 3' end. TCRdb itself ran the UMI-ligation and nested PCR reads through MiXCR, one entry per CDR3 protein. The data contain approximately 100,000 distinct CDR3 sequences, approximately 14% of them singletons. Material for sequencing was naive CD8+ T cells from blood. This rearrangement joins TRBV12-3 or TRBV12-4 to TRBJ2-5; D is unresolved. This TCR was recovered from a human donor in good health. CDR3 DNA sequence: TGTGCCAGCGTCGGCAATGGGGAGACCCAGTACTTC. Translating gives CASVGNGETQYF.